This passage covers 28 T cell receptor beta chains from one sample sequenced in a study of blood T cell repertoires in COVID-19. Assay used: immunoSEQ multiplex PCR; TCRdb lists only in-frame clones, some missing. The sample comprises roughly 87,000 clones, approximately 86% of which are singletons, and approximately 2.8% rests with the top ten. The sample was peripheral blood. These receptors originate from a woman over 75 with COVID-19, enrolled during active disease.

This chain uses TRBV6-5 with TRBJ2-1, with a weak D call TRBD2 (7 bases). This CDR3 has 16 residues. Trimming pared 2 bases from V and 0 bases from J, leaving 11 bases between. Germline V gene data show CDR1 as MNHEY and CDR2 as SVGAGI. The CDR3 here is CASSYMGGPSYNEQFF. In nucleotides, the CDR3 is TGTGCCAGCAGTTACATGGGGGGGCCCTCCTACAATGAGCAGTTCTTC.

This rearrangement joins TRBV28 to TRBJ2-2; D might be TRBD1 (6 bases). The CDR3 runs to 14 residues. CDR1 is MDHEN and CDR2 is SYDVKM in the germline V gene. V dropped 4 bases and J dropped 3 bases, with 9 bases sitting between them. The CDR3 loop reads CASSSGVYTGELFF. CDR3 bases: TGTGCCAGCAGTTCAGGGGTCTACACCGGGGAGCTGTTTTTT.

This clone was counted only a few times. CDR3 amino acids: CASSATTGKLTEAFF. The CDR3, as DNA: TGTGCCAGCTCAGCCACGACAGGGAAACTCACTGAAGCTTTCTTT. The chain combines TRBV18 with TRBJ1-1, with 7 bases that match TRBD1. The germline CDR1 and CDR2 sequences are KGHSH and LQKENI. The V segment lost 5 bases and the J segment 4 bases; nucleotides outside the gene matches: 10. The CDR3 has 15 amino acids.

CDR3 nucleotide sequence: TGTGCCATCACCACCGATAGCAGCACAGATACGCAGTATTTT. It translates to CAITTDSSTDTQYF. The chain has TRBV10-3 and TRBJ2-3; D is uncertain. V lost 7 bases and J 0 bases, leaving 11 bases between the germline ends. Germline values: CDR1 ENHRY, CDR2 SYGVKD. This CDR3 has 14 residues.

This chain joins TRBV11-1 and TRBJ1-1; 7 bases map to TRBD1. This CDR3 spans 14 amino acids. Trimming cost V 5 bases and J 2 bases; bases outside gene matches: 5. From germline, CDR1 is SGHAT and CDR2 FQDESV (reference sequence). The DNA of the CDR3 is TGTGCCAGCAGCCGACAGGGTTTAAACACTGAAGCTTTCTTT. This encodes CASSRQGLNTEAFF.

This chain joins TRBV10-3 and TRBJ1-4; 9 bases agree with TRBD1. Germline V gives CDR1 ENHRY, CDR2 SYGVKD. The CDR3 runs 15 residues. After removal of 2 bases from V and 5 bases from J, the junction contained 3 bases not matched to a gene. This CDR3 is CAISEPGTGNEKLFF. CDR3 sequence (DNA): TGTGCCATCAGTGAGCCCGGGACAGGGAATGAAAAACTGTTTTTT.

V usage is TRBV3-1 (or the pseudogene TRBV3-2) and J usage is TRBJ2-5; 11 positions agree with TRBD2. This CDR3 has 15 amino acids. The germline gives CDR1 LGHDT, CDR2 YNNKEL (reference sequence). V lost 4 bases and J lost 4; bases outside the gene matches: 5. The CDR3 DNA follows: TGTGCCAGCAGCCTCCGTCTAGCGGGAGGAGAGACCCAGTACTTC. Protein product: CASSLRLAGGETQYF.

The genes are TRBV4-1 and TRBJ1-5; D gene ambiguous. Germline V CDR1 and CDR2: MGHRA, YSYEKL. This CDR3 spans 13 amino acids. Between the trimmed V and J ends, which lost 4 bases and 6 bases, there was a span of 10 bases. This CDR3 is CASSPGFTQPQHF. CDR3 DNA sequence: TGCGCCAGCAGCCCCGGTTTTACTCAGCCCCAGCATTTT.

The genes are TRBV12-5 and TRBJ2-6; 8 bases map to TRBD1. Losses at the gene ends were 4 bases for V and 4 bases for J; bases not matched to a gene: 6. The CDR3 consists of 16 residues. The germline V gene encodes CDR1 LGHNT and CDR2 FRNRAP. CDR3 DNA sequence: TGTGCTAGTGGTTCGCAGGGGGCGTGGGGGGCCAACGTCCTGACTTTC. Protein sequence: CASGSQGAWGANVLTF.

As DNA, the CDR3 is TGTGCCTGCCTCCGACAGGGGGTAATGGATGAAAAACTGTTTTTT. Amino acids: CACLRQGVMDEKLFF. The rearrangement uses TRBV30 and TRBJ1-4, with 9 bases fitting TRBD1. The CDR3 has 15 residues. With V trimmed by 6 bases and J by 6 bases, 11 bases remained unmatched. CDR1 and CDR2 (germline): GTSNPN, SVGIG (reference sequence). The entire variable domain, with the rest obtained from reference TRBV30 and TRBJ1-4, is as follows: SQTIHQWPATLVQPVGSPLSLECTVEGTSNPNLYWYRQAAGRGLQLLFYSVGIGQISSEVPQNLSASRPQDRQFILSSKKLLLSDSGFYLCACLRQGVMDEKLFFGSGTQLSVL.

The genes are TRBV5-6 and TRBJ2-5, with a possible D match to TRBD1 (5 bases). Per the germline V gene, CDR1 is SGHDT and CDR2 is YYEEEE. CDR3 size: 14 residues. V shed 1 base and J shed 3 bases, with 10 bases lying between them. CDR3 sequence: CASSLSPGKETQYF. The DNA of the CDR3 is TGTGCCAGCAGCTTGTCCCCAGGGAAAGAGACCCAGTACTTC.

CDR3 loop: CASSPTTAGGKETQYF. As DNA, the CDR3 is TGTGCCAGCTCACCCACCACGGCAGGGGGAAAAGAGACCCAGTACTTC. This rearrangement joins TRBV18 to TRBJ2-5; 7 nucleotides align to TRBD1. This CDR3 region has 16 residues. The ends lost 3 bases at V and 3 bases at J; junction bases unmatched: 10. Germline values: CDR1 KGHSH, CDR2 LQKENI.

The chain uses TRBV23-1 and TRBJ1-2; 7 nucleotides match TRBD1. TRBV23-1 qualifies as an ORF whose function is uncertain. Trimming cost V 7 bases and J 1 base; bases outside gene matches: 6. The CDR3 totals 14 residues. The DNA for the CDR3 is TGCGCCAGCAAAGAGACAGGGATTAACTATGGCTACACCTTC. Amino acids: CASKETGINYGYTF.

The gene calls are TRBV27 and TRBJ2-5; D not resolved. This CDR3 is 13 amino acids long. The germline CDR1 and CDR2 sequences are MNHEY and SMNVEV (reference sequence). The V end lost 3 bases, the J end lost 0 bases, and 5 bases lay between the germline ends. In DNA, the CDR3 is TGTGCCAGCAGTTTGTCGTACCAAGAGACCCAGTACTTC. Its protein product is CASSLSYQETQYF.

This sequence joins TRBV27 and TRBJ2-3; the D gene is possibly TRBD2 (6 bases). Trimming removed 2 bases at V and 6 bases at J, with 15 bases between. The CDR3 consists of 15 residues. Germline CDR1 and CDR2: MNHEY and SMNVEV (reference sequence). The CDR3, as DNA: TGTGCCAGCAGTTTAAGTGGGAGGTTTATTGATACGCAGTATTTT. The encoded protein is CASSLSGRFIDTQYF.

The rearrangement joins TRBV25-1 to TRBJ1-2, with TRBD1 identical over 9 bases. The CDR3 is 15 amino acids. CDR1 is MGHDK and CDR2 is SYGVNS in the germline V gene. Trimming cost V 1 base and J 5 bases; bases outside gene matches: 5. CDR3: CASSEWDRAEYGYTF. CDR3 coding DNA: TGTGCCAGCAGTGAATGGGACAGGGCGGAGTATGGCTACACCTTC.

The chain uses TRBV13 and TRBJ2-5; a possible D gene is TRBD1 (6 bases). Germline values: CDR1 PRHDT, CDR2 FYEKMQ (reference sequence). Trimming pared 1 base from V and 1 base from J, leaving 10 bases between. The CDR3 contains 15 residues. CDR3 sequence (DNA): TGTGCCAGCAGCTTAGCAGGGGTCGGCCAAGAGACCCAGTACTTC. It translates to CASSLAGVGQETQYF.

J is TRBJ2-6 and V is TRBV7-2, with a weak D call TRBD2 (6 bases). V was clipped by 3 bases and J by 0 bases, with 15 bases between them. Germline V gives CDR1 SGHTA, CDR2 FQGNSA. This CDR3 spans 18 amino acids. CDR3 in amino acids: CASSFLPGANSGANVLTF. CDR3 DNA sequence: TGTGCCAGCAGCTTTTTGCCGGGAGCAAACTCTGGGGCCAACGTCCTGACTTTC.

The chain is built from TRBV7-2 and TRBJ2-3; TRBD2 agrees at 10 bases. The CDR3 is 16 residues long. Germline V gene sequence: CDR1 SGHTA, CDR2 FQGNSA. J was trimmed by 5 bases and V by 2 bases; bases with no gene match: 7. CDR3 coding DNA: TGTGCCAGCAGCTTAACGCTAGCGGGGGCCGGAGATACGCAGTATTTT. Encoded protein: CASSLTLAGAGDTQYF. Variable domain in full (rest from reference TRBV7-2 and TRBJ2-3): GAGVSQSPSNKVTEKGKDVELRCDPISGHTALYWYRQSLGQGLEFLIYFQGNSAPDKSGLPSDRFSAERTGGSVSTLTIQRTQQEDSAVYLCASSLTLAGAGDTQYFGPGTRLTVL.

This chain uses TRBV6-6 with TRBJ2-5; 8 bases line up with TRBD2. Germline V gene lookup returns CDR1 MNHNY and CDR2 SVGAGI (reference sequence). The CDR3 covers 16 residues. Trimming cost V 6 bases and J 5 bases; bases outside gene matches: 14. Here the CDR3 DNA reads TGTGCCAGCAGACCCAGCGGGGGAAGGGGTAGTGAGACCCAGTACTTC. It yields the protein CASRPSGGRGSETQYF.

The chain links TRBV19 to TRBJ2-2; possible D gene TRBD1, 6 bases. V lost 8 bases, J lost 0 bases, and 16 bases lay in between. From germline, CDR1 is LNHDA and CDR2 SQIVND (reference sequence). The CDR3 runs 16 residues. The CDR3 is CASRAPGTTNTGELFF. CDR3 sequence (DNA): TGTGCCAGTCGGGCCCCCGGGACAACGAACACCGGGGAGCTGTTTTTT.

This chain joins TRBV19 and TRBJ2-1, with a tentative D call TRBD2 (6 bases). The CDR3 spans 15 residues. Germline CDR1 reads LNHDA; CDR2 reads SQIVND (reference sequence). Trimming stripped 1 base from V and 3 bases from J, with 10 bases between. The CDR3, as DNA: TGTGCCAGTAGTATAGTTACGGGAGTCTACAATGAGCAGTTCTTC. This translates into CASSIVTGVYNEQFF.

This chain connects TRBV2 to TRBJ2-7; 9 nucleotides line up with TRBD1. The V gene's germline CDR1 is SNHLY and CDR2 FYNNEI. The CDR3 sequence is 14 residues long. V lost 8 bases and J lost 1; bases outside the gene matches: 6. The CDR3 loop is CASGGQGRSYEQYF. CDR3 sequence (DNA): TGTGCCAGCGGGGGACAGGGACGGTCCTACGAGCAGTACTTC.

V and J are TRBV18 and TRBJ1-4, with 10 bases lining up with TRBD1. The V gene end was trimmed by 3 bases and the J gene end by 8 bases; junction bases not matched to a gene: 12. Germline V CDR1 and CDR2: KGHSH, LQKENI. The CDR3 loop spans 17 amino acids. As DNA, the CDR3 is TGTGCCAGCTCACCTACGGGACAGGGGACTGTATGGGAAAAACTGTTTTTT. It is translated as CASSPTGQGTVWEKLFF.

The chain has TRBV15 and TRBJ2-3; maybe TRBD2 (6 bases). The CDR3 runs to 16 residues. V gave up 2 bases and J gave up 6 bases, with 18 bases separating them. CDR1 is LNHNV, CDR2 YYDKDF, per germline (reference sequence). This CDR3 is CATSRSSGAFTDTQYF. CDR3 DNA sequence: TGTGCCACCAGCAGATCTTCGGGAGCGTTTACGGATACGCAGTATTTT.

This chain connects TRBV30 to TRBJ1-1, with no clear D. CDR1 is GTSNPN, CDR2 SVGIG, per germline (reference sequence). V shed 4 bases and J shed 1 base, with 16 bases lying between them. The CDR3 is 15 residues long. CDR3 sequence reads: CAWKAPGLRNTEAFF. CDR3 DNA: TGTGCCTGGAAGGCTCCCGGACTTAGGAACACTGAAGCTTTCTTT.

With regard to this clone: Its ends do not fully match the called genes, so a read error is possible. The rearrangement joins TRBV6-2 or TRBV6-3 to TRBJ1-2; D gene unclear. Germline V gene sequence: CDR1 MNHEY, CDR2 SVGEGT. CDR3 length: 11 residues. The CDR3 loop reads CASSYLREFAF. In nucleotides, the CDR3 is TGTGCCAGCAGTTACTTGCGGGAGTTCGCCTTC.

The V call is TRBV30, the J call TRBJ1-4; 7 nucleotides align to TRBD1. The CDR3 contains 14 residues. The junction had 7 bases not matched to a gene; V was cut back by 3 bases and J by 6 bases. Germline loops: CDR1 GTSNPN, CDR2 SVGIG (reference sequence). The CDR3, as DNA: TGTGCCTGGAGAAAAGGGCAGGGGGATGAAAAACTGTTTTTT. Its protein is CAWRKGQGDEKLFF. Together with reference TRBV30 and TRBJ1-4, the CDR3 gives the full variable domain: SQTIHQWPATLVQPVGSPLSLECTVEGTSNPNLYWYRQAAGRGLQLLFYSVGIGQISSEVPQNLSASRPQDRQFILSSKKLLLSDSGFYLCAWRKGQGDEKLFFGSGTQLSVL.